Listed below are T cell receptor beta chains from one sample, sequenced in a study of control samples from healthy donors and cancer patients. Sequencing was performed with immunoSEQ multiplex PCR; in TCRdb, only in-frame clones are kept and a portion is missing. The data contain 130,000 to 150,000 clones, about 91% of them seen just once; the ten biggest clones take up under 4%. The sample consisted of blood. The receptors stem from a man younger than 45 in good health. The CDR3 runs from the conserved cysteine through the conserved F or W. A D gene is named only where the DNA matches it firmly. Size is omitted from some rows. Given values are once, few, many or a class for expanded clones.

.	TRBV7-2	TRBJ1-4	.	TGTGCCAGCAGCTTAGCATTCGAGGATGAAAAACTGTTTTTT	CASSLAFEDEKLFF
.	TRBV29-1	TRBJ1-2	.	TGCAGCGTGGAAGCCGACTATGGCTACACCTTC	CSVEADYGYTF
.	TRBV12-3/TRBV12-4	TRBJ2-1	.	TGTGCCAGCAGTTTAGGGGTATACAATGAGCAGTTCTTC	CASSLGVYNEQFF
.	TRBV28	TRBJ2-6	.	TGTGCCACCCGGGTCGCGGGGTACTCTGGGGCCAACGTCCTGACTTTC	CATRVAGYSGANVLTF
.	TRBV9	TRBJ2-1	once	TGTGCCAGCAGCGTAGGTCTGGGGAATGAGCAGTTCTTC	CASSVGLGNEQFF
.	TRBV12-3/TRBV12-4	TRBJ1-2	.	TGTGCCAGCAGCCCATTAGGTGATGGCTACACCTTC	CASSPLGDGYTF
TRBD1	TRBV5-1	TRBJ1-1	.	TGCGCCAGCAGCCCCGACACCTGGACAGGGGGCGATACTGAAGCTTTCTTT	CASSPDTWTGGDTEAFF
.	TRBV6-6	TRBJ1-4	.	TGTGCCAGCAGTCTCGGGGGGCTTGGTGAAAAACTGTTTTTT	CASSLGGLGEKLFF
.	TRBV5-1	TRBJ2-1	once	TGCGCCAGCAGCCCCGCCGGGACTCCCTACAATGAGCAGTTCTTC	CASSPAGTPYNEQFF
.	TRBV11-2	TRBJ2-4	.	TGTGCCAGCAGCTTAAGCGACATTCAGTACTTC	CASSLSDIQYF
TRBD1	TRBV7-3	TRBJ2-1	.	TGTGCCAGCAGCTTAAATCGGCAGGGGGCCGGTGAGCAGTTCTTC	CASSLNRQGAGEQFF
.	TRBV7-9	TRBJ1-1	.	TGTGCCAGCAGCTTAACGAGGGACACTGAAGCTTTCTTT	CASSLTRDTEAFF
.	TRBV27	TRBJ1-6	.	TGTGCCAGCAGGGCAGGATCAGGGATGAGCTCCTATAATTCACCCCTCCACTTT	CASRAGSGMSSYNSPLHF
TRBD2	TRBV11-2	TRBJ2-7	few	TGTGCCAGCAGCTTAGATCTAGGACTAGCGGGGGGTTGGGAGCAGTACTTC	CASSLDLGLAGGWEQYF
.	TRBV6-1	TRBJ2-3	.	TGTGCCAGCAGTGAAGGTAGCCATACGCAGTATTTT	CASSEGSHTQYF
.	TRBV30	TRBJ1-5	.	TGTGCCTGGAGTGTAGGGGGTAATCAGCCCCAGCATTTT	CAWSVGGNQPQHF
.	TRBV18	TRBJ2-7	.	TGTGCCAGCTCACCACCGACAGGTCCCTACGAGCAGTACTTC	CASSPPTGPYEQYF
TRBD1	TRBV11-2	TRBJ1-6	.	TGTGCCAGCAGCCCGGGGACAGGGTCCCCTTATAATTCACCCCTCCACTTT	CASSPGTGSPYNSPLHF
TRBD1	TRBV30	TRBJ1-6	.	TGTGCCTGGACCGGACAGGGGCCCTCCTATAATTCACCCCTCCACTTT	CAWTGQGPSYNSPLHF
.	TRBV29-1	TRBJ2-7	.	TGCAGCGTTGAAGATCACGGATACGAGCAGTACTTC	CSVEDHGYEQYF
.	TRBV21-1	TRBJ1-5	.	TGTGCCAGCAGAGGCGGACCTGGGAGGACAGGGCAACAAAATCAGCCCCAGCATTTT	CASRGGPGRTGQQNQPQHF
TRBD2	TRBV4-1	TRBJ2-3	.	TGCGCCAGCAGCCCTATACTAGCGGGGAGTCCTAGCACAGATACGCAGTATTTT	CASSPILAGSPSTDTQYF
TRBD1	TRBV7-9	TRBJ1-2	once	TGTGCCAGCAGCTTAGTGGAAACAGGGGAGGCTGGCTACACCTTC	CASSLVETGEAGYTF
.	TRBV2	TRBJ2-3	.	TGTGCCCTCAGGAGTCCTGATACGCAGTATTTT	CALRSPDTQYF
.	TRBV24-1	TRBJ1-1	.	TGTGCCACCAGTGAGTTAGAAAGCACTGAAGCTTTCTTT	CATSELESTEAFF
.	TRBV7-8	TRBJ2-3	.	TGTGCCAGCAGCTCCATCACAGATACGCAGTATTTT	CASSSITDTQYF
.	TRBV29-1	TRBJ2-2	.	TGCAGCGTTGGTACCGGGGAGCTGTTTTTT	CSVGTGELFF
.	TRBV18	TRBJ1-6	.	TGTGCCAGCTCACCCAGCCAGGGTAAAATTTCACCCCTCCACTTT	CASSPSQGKISPLHF
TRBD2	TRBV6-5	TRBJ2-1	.	TGTGCCAGCACTGCCCTAGCGGGGGGGCGAAATGAGCAGTTCTTC	CASTALAGGRNEQFF
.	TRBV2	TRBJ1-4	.	TGTGCCAGCAGTGAAGCCCCCAGAACTTATAATGAAAAACTGTTTTTT	CASSEAPRTYNEKLFF
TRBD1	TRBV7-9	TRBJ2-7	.	TGTGCCAGCAGCCCCCCGGGACAGGGGTTTAGGCAGTACTTC	CASSPPGQGFRQYF
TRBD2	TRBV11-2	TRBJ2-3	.	TGTGCCAGCAGCTTCGACTTAGCGGGGGGGCCTGATACGCAGTATTTT	CASSFDLAGGPDTQYF
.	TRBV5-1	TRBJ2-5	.	TGCGCCAGCAGCTTGGAGGCTCCTCAAGAGACCCAGTACTTC	CASSLEAPQETQYF
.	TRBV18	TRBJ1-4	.	TGTGCCAGCTCACCACAGCAAGGGCAGGGTAATGAAAAACTGTTTTTT	CASSPQQGQGNEKLFF
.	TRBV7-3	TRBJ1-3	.	TGTGCCAGCAGCTTATTCGGCGGCTCTGGAAACACCATATATTTT	CASSLFGGSGNTIYF
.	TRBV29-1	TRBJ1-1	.	TGCAGCGTAGACAAGGAGAACACTGAAGCTTTCTTT	CSVDKENTEAFF
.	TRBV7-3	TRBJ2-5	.	TGTGCCAGCAGCTTAACCCCCCACCCGCAAGAGACCCAGTACTTC	CASSLTPHPQETQYF
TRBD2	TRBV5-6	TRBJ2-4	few	TGTGCCAGCAGCCGGGAGGGAGGGACTGTAAACATTCAGTACTTC	CASSREGGTVNIQYF
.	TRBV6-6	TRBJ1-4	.	TGTGCCAGCACCGAGATAGGCGAAAAACTGTTTTTT	CASTEIGEKLFF
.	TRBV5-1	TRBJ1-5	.	TGCGCCAGCAGCTCCTCAGGGGATGCCAATCAGCCCCAGCATTTT	CASSSSGDANQPQHF
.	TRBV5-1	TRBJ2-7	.	TGCGCCAGCAGCTTGGACATTACCTACGAGCAGTACTTC	CASSLDITYEQYF
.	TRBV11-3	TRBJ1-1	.	TGTGCCAGCAGCACGTCCAGGGGAGGCACTGAAGCTTTCTTT	CASSTSRGGTEAFF
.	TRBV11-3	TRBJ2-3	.	TGTGCCAGCAGCTTAGGAGGTCCGGCAAGCACAGATACGCAGTATTTT	CASSLGGPASTDTQYF
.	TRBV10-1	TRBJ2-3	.	TGCGCCAGCAGTGGTCTAAGTCACACAGATACGCAGTATTTT	CASSGLSHTDTQYF
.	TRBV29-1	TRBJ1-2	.	TGCAGCGTTAACAGGCGTCGGGGTGGCTACACCTTC	CSVNRRRGGYTF
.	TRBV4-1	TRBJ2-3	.	TGCGCCAGCAGCCAATACAGGGAAGATACGCAGTATTTT	CASSQYREDTQYF
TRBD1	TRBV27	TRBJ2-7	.	TGTGCCAGCAGTTTGCGGCAGGGGGTCTACGAGCAGTACTTC	CASSLRQGVYEQYF
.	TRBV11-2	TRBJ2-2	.	TGTGCCAGCAGCTCAGGACGGTTGAACACCGGGGAGCTGTTTTTT	CASSSGRLNTGELFF
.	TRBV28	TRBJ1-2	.	TGTGCCAGCAGTTTAAGCAACGGCTACTATGGCTACACCTTC	CASSLSNGYYGYTF
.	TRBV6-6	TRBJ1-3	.	TGTGCCAGCAGTCCGGCAGGAAACACCATATATTTT	CASSPAGNTIYF
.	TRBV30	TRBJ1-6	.	TGTGCCTGGAGTGTTGGACAGAATAATTCACCCCTCCACTTT	CAWSVGQNNSPLHF
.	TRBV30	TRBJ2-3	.	TGTGCCTGGAGTCAGAGTTTGGGCAGGGGACCAGATACGCAGTATTTT	CAWSQSLGRGPDTQYF
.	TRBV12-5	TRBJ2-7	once	TGTGCTAGTGGTCCAAAATACGAGCAGTACTTC	CASGPKYEQYF